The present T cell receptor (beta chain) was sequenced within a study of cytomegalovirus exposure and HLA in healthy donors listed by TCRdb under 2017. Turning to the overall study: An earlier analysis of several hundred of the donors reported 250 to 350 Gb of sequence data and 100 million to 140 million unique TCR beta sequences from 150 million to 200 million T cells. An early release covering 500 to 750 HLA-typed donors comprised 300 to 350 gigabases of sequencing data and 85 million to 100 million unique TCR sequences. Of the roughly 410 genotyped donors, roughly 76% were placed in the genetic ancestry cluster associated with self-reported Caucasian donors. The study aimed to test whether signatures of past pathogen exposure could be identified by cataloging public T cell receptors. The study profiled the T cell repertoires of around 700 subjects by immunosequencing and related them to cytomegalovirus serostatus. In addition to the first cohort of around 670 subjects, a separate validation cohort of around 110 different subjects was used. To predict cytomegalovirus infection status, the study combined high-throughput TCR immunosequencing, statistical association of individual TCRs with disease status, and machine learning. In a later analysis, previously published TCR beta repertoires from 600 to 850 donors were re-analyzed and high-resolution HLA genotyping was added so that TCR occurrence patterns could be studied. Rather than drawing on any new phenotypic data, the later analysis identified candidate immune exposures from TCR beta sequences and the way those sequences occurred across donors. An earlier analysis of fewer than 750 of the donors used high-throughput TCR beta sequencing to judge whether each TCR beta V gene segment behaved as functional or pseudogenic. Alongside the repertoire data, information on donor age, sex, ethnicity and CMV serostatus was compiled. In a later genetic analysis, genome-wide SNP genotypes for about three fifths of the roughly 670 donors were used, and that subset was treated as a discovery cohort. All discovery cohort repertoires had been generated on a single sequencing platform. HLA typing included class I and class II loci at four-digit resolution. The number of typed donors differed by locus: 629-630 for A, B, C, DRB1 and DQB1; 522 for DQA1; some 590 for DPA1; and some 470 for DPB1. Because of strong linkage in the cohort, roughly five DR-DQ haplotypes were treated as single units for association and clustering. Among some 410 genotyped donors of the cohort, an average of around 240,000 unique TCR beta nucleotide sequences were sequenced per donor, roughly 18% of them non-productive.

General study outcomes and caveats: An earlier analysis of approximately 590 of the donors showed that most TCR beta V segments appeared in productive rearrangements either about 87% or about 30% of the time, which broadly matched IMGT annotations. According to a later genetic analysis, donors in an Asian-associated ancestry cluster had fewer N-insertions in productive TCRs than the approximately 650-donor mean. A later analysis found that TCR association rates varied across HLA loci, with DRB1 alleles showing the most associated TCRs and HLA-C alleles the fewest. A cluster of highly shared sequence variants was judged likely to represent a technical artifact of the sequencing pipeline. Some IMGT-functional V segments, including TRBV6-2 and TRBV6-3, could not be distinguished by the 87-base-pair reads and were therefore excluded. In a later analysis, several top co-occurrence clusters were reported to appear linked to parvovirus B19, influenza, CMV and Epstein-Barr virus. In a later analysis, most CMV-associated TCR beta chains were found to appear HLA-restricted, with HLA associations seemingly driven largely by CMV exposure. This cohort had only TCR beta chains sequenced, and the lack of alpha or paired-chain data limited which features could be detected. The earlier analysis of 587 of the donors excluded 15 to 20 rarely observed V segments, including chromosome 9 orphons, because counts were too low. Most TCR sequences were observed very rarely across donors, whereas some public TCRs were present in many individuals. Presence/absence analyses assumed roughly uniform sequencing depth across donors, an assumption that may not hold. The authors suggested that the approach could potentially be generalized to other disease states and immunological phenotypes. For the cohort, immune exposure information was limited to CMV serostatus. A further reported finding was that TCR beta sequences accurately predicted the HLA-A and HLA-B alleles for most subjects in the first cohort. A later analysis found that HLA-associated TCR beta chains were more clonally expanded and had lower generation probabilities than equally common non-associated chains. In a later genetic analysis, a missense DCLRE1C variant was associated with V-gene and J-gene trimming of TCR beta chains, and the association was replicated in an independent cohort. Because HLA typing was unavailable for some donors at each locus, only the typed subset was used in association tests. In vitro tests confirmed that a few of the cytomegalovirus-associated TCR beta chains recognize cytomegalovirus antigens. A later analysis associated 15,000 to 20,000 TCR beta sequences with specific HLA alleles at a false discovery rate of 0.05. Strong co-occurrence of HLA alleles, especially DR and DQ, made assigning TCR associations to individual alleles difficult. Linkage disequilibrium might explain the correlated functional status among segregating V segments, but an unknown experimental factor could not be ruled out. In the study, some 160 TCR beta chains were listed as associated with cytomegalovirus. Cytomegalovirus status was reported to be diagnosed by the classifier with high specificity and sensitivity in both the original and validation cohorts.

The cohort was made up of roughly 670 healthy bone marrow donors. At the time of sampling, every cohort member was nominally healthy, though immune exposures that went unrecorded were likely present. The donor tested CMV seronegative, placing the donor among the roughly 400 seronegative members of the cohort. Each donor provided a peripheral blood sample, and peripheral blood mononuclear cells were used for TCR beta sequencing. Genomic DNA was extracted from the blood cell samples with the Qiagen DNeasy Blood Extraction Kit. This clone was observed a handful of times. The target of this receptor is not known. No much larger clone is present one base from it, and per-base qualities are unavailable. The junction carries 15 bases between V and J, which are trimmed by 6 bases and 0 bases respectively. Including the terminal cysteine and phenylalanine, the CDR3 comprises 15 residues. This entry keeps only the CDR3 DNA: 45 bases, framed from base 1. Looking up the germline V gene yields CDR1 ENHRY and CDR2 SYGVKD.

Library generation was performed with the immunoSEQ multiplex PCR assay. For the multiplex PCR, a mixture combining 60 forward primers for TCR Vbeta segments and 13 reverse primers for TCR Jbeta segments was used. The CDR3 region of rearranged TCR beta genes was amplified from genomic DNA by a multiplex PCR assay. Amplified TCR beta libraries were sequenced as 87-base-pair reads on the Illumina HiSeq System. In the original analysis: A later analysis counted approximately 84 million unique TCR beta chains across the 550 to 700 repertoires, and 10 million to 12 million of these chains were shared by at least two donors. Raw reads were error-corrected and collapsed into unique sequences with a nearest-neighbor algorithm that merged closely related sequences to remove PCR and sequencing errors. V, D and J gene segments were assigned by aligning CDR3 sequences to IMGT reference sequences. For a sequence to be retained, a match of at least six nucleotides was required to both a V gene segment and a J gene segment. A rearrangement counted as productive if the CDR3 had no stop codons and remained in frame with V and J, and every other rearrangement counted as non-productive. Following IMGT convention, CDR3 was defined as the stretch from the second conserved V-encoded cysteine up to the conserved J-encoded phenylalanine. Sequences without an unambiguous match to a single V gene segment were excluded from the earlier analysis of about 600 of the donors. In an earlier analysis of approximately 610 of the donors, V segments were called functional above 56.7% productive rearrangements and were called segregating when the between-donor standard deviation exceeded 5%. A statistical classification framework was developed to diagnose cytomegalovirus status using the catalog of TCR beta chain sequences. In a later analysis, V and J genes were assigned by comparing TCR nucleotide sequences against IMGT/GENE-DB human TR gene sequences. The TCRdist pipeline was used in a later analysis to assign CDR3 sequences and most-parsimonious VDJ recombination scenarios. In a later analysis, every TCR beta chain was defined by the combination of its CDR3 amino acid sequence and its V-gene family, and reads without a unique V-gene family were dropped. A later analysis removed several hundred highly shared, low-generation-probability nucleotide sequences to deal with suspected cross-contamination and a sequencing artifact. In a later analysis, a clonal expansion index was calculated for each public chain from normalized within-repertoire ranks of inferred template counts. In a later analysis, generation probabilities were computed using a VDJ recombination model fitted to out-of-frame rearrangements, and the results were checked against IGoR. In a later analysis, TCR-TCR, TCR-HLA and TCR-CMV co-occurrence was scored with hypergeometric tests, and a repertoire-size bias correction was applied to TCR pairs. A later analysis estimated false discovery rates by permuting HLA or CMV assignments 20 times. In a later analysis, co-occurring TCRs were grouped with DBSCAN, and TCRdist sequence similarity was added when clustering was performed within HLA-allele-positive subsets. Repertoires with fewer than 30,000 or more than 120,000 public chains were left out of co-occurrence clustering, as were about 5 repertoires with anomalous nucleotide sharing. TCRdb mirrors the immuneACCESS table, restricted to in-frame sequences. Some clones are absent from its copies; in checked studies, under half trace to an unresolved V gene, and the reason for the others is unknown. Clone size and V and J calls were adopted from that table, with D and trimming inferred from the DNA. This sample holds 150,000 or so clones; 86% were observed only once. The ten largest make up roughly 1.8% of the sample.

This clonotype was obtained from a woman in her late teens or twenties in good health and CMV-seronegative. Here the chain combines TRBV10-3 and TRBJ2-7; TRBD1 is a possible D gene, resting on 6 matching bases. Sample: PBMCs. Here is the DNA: TGTGCCATCAGCCCCCGGACAGCGAGCTCCTACGAGCAGTACTTC. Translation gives CAISPRTASSYEQYF.